The rows below give T cell receptor beta chains drawn from one sample of a study of T cells in Graves' hyperthyroidism and ophthalmopathy. TCRdb re-called the multiplex PCR reads through MiXCR, storing one row per CDR3 protein. The data show 550,000 to 650,000 distinct CDR3 sequences, more than 11% seen once. The specimen was blood. The origin of the receptors is a woman under 40 with Graves' hyperthyroidism that later progressed to Graves' ophthalmopathy. The CDR3 runs from the conserved cysteine through the conserved F or W. D genes are given only for firm matches. A row's size may be missing; if present it is once, few, many or a size class.

D,V,size,J,DNA,CDR3
-,TRBV29-1,many,TRBJ1-3,TGCAGCGTTCGGGCTTCCTCTGGAAACACCATATATTTT,CSVRASSGNTIYF
-,TRBV27,few,TRBJ2-7,TGTGCCAGCAGTTTATCACTAGCGACCCTAGGGGGCGAGCAGTACTTC,CASSLSLATLGGEQYF
-,TRBV19,few,TRBJ2-1,TGTGCCAGTACCCGGGGAACTAGCAGATACAATGAGCAGTTCTTC,CASTRGTSRYNEQFF
-,TRBV28,many,TRBJ2-7,TGTGCCAGCATGATAATCCGTGGCTACGAGCAGTACTTC,CASMIIRGYEQYF
TRBD2,TRBV28,many,TRBJ2-7,TGTGCCAGCAGATTTACTAGCGGGAACTACGAGCAGTACTTC,CASRFTSGNYEQYF
-,TRBV12-3/TRBV12-4,few,TRBJ1-2,TGTGCCAGCATCGCCCTTCCGACAAATTTTGTCTATGGCTACACCTTC,CASIALPTNFVYGYTF
-,TRBV7-9,many,TRBJ2-5,TGTGCCAGCAGCCAAAACCTGGGGGCAGGAGAGACCCAGTACTTC,CASSQNLGAGETQYF
TRBD2,TRBV19,many,TRBJ2-7,TGTGCCAGTAAGGGGAGGACTAGCGACTACGAGCAGTACTTC,CASKGRTSDYEQYF
TRBD2,TRBV7-3,-,TRBJ2-2,TGTGCCAGCAGCCCCGGGACTAGCGGCCCTAACACCGGGGAGCTGTTTTTT,CASSPGTSGPNTGELFF
-,TRBV20-1,few,TRBJ2-3,TGCAGTGCTAAGAGCAGGAGAAAAGAAGATACGCAGTATTTT,CSAKSRRKEDTQYF
TRBD1,TRBV6-2/TRBV6-3,few,TRBJ2-3,TGTGCCAGCAGACTGACAGGGGGCCTCACAGATACGCAGTATTTT,CASRLTGGLTDTQYF
TRBD1,TRBV19,-,TRBJ2-1,TGTGCCAGTACCCTGACAGGGAGCTCCTACAATGAGCAGTTCTTC,CASTLTGSSYNEQFF
TRBD2,TRBV11-2,many,TRBJ2-1,TGTGCCAGCAGCACGACTAGCGGGAGCGCAGATAAGCAGTTCTTC,CASSTTSGSADKQFF
-,TRBV2,few,TRBJ1-1,TGTGCCAGTCACGGACAGCCGAACACTGAAGCTTTCTTT,CASHGQPNTEAFF
TRBD1,TRBV24-1,-,TRBJ1-5,TGTGCCACCAGTGATTTGTGGAGGGGGCGGAAGAGCAATCAGCCCCAGCATTTT,CATSDLWRGRKSNQPQHF
TRBD2,TRBV29-1,many,TRBJ2-7,TGCAGCGTCCAAGGGGGACTAGGTTACTACGAGCAGTACTTC,CSVQGGLGYYEQYF
-,TRBV11-2,-,TRBJ1-3,TGTGCCAGCAGCGACTACATGGGGGAAAACACCATATATTTT,CASSDYMGENTIYF
TRBD1,TRBV19,many,TRBJ2-1,TGTGCCAGTAGTATCGGGACAGGTGAGATCAATGAGCAGTTCTTC,CASSIGTGEINEQFF
TRBD1,TRBV7-8,many,TRBJ1-2,TGTGCCAGCAGCTTAGTCCGAGACAGGGGTAACTATGGCTACACCTTC,CASSLVRDRGNYGYTF
-,TRBV19,few,TRBJ2-1,TGTGCCAGTAGTGGGGGTTACCGGGACACCTTTTACAATGAGCAGTTCTTC,CASSGGYRDTFYNEQFF
TRBD1,TRBV20-1,many,TRBJ2-3,TGCAGTGCTTCCGGGACAGGGGGCACAGATACGCAGTATTTT,CSASGTGGTDTQYF
-,TRBV3-1,few,TRBJ1-1,TGTGCCAGCAGCCAAGCTGAGAACACTGAAGCTTTCTTT,CASSQAENTEAFF
TRBD1,TRBV7-9,many,TRBJ1-6,TGTGCCAGCAGGGGACAGGGAGCGGAGTCACCCCTCCACTTT,CASRGQGAESPLHF
-,TRBV24-1,few,TRBJ1-5,TGTGCCACCAGTGATGACGGACTAGGGCCCCAGCATTTT,CATSDDGLGPQHF
-,TRBV7-2,many,TRBJ2-1,TGTGCCAGCAGCCGCCCTGGGGCTGCTCCCTACAATGAGCAGTTCTTC,CASSRPGAAPYNEQFF
TRBD2,TRBV5-6,few,TRBJ2-6,TGTGCCAGCAGCCCCCCTGACTTAGCGGGAGGGCCGGAGGGGGCCAACGTCCTGACTTTC,CASSPPDLAGGPEGANVLTF
-,TRBV4-3,few,TRBJ1-3,TGCGCCAGCAGCCAAGATAGGGGGGCTTCTGGAAACACCATATATTTT,CASSQDRGASGNTIYF
-,TRBV9,-,TRBJ2-2,TGTGCCAGCAGCCTGCGGGGAGCGGACACCGGGGAGCTGTTTTTT,CASSLRGADTGELFF
-,TRBV29-1,many,TRBJ2-5,TGCAGCGTTGAACTCCGAGCCCCCCAGAGGACCCAGTACTTC,CSVELRAPQRTQYF
-,TRBV20-1,many,TRBJ2-7,TGCAGTGCTGAGGGTTCCCCCTACGAGCAGTACTTC,CSAEGSPYEQYF
TRBD2,TRBV4-3,few,TRBJ2-2,TGCGCCAGCAGCCAAGAAAAGGCGGGGGCCGGGGAGCTGTTTTTT,CASSQEKAGAGELFF
TRBD1,TRBV4-3,-,TRBJ2-7,TGCGCCAGCAGCCAAGGACAGGGGCAGACCTACGAGCAGTACTTC,CASSQGQGQTYEQYF
-,TRBV14,many,TRBJ1-2,TGTGCCAGCAGCCAAGACGAGTGGACTTTGCGATATGGCTACACCTTC,CASSQDEWTLRYGYTF
-,TRBV25-1,few,TRBJ1-4,TGTGCCAGCAGGTGGGGGACCACTAATGAAAAACTGTTTTTT,CASRWGTTNEKLFF
-,TRBV19,-,TRBJ1-1,TGTGCCAGTAGTCCCGGGACATGGAACGCTGAAGCTTTCTTT,CASSPGTWNAEAFF